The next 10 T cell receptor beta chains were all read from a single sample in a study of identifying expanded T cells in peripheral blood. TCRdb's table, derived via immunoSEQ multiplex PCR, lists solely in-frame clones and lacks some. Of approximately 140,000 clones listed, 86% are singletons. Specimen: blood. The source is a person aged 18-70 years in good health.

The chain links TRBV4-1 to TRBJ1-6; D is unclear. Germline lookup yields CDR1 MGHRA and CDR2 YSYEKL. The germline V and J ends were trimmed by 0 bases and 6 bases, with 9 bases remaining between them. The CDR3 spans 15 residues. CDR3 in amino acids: CASSQDGSRNSPLHF. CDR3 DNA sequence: TGCGCCAGCAGCCAAGATGGGTCCCGTAATTCACCCCTCCACTTT.

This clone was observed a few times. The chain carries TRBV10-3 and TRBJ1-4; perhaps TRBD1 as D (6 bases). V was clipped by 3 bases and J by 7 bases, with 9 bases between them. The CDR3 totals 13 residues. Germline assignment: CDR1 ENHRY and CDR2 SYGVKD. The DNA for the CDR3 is TGTGCCATCAGTGACAGGGGAGGTGAAAAACTGTTTTTT. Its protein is CAISDRGGEKLFF.

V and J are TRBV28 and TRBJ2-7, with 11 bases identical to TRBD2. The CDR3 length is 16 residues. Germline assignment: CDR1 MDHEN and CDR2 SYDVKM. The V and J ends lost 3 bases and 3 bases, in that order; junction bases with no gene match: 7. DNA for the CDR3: TGTGCCAGCAGTTTCGCCGGGACTAGCGGAAACTACGAGCAGTACTTC. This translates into CASSFAGTSGNYEQYF.

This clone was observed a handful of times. CDR3 residues: CASSLSMGTEAFF. CDR3 sequence (DNA): TGTGCCAGTAGTTTATCCATGGGGACTGAAGCTTTCTTT. The rearrangement uses TRBV19 and TRBJ1-1; D remains ambiguous. The germline gives CDR1 LNHDA, CDR2 SQIVND (reference sequence). CDR3 length equals 13 residues. The ends were cut back, 5 bases at V and 5 bases at J, with 12 bases in the middle.

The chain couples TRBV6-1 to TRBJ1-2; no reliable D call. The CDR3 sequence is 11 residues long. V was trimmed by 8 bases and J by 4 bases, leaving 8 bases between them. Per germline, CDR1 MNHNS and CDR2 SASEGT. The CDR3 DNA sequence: TGTGCCAGCGGGTCAGTCTATGGCTACACCTTC. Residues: CASGSVYGYTF.

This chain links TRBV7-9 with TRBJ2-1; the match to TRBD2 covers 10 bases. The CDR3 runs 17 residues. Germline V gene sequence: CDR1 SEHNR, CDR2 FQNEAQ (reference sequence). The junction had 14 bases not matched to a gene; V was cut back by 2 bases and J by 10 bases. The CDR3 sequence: CASSLSVAGGSSGEQFF. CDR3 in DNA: TGTGCCAGCAGCTTATCCGTAGCGGGAGGTTCTTCAGGCGAGCAGTTCTTC.

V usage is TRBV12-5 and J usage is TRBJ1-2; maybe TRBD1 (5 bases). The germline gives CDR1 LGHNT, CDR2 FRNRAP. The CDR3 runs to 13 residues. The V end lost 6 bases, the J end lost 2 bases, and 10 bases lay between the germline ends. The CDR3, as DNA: TGTGCTAGTGGAAGGGACGCCAACTATGGCTACACCTTC. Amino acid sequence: CASGRDANYGYTF.

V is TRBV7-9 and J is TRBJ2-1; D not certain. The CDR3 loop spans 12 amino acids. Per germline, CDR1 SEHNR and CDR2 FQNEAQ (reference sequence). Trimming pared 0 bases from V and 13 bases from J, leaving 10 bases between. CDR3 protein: CASSLAGGYQFF. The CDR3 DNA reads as TGTGCCAGCAGCTTAGCTGGCGGATACCAGTTCTTC.

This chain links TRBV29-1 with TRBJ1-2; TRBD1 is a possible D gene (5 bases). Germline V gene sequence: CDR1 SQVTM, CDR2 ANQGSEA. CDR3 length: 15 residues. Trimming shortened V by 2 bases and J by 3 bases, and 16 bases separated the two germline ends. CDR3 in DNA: TGCAGCGTTGAAAGCGCCAGGGAGGAGCACTATGGCTACACCTTC. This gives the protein CSVESAREEHYGYTF.

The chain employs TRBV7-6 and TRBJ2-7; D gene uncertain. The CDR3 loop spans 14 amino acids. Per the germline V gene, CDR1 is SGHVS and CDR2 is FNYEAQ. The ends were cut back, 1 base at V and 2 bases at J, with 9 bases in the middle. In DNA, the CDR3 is TGTGCCAGCAGCTTAGGGCAGAGCGCCTACGAGCAGTACTTC. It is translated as CASSLGQSAYEQYF.